Listed below are T cell receptor beta chains from one sample, sequenced in a study of control samples from healthy donors and cancer patients. Only in-frame clones appear in the TCRdb table, and some are missing; sequencing was by immunoSEQ multiplex PCR. The top ten hold about 3.1% of the sample, which has 60,000 to 70,000 clones, 84% seen once. Sequencing used PBMCs. All receptors come from a woman aged 50 to 65 with lung cancer. Both conserved end residues are part of each CDR3. The order of the fields is J gene, D gene, V gene, CDR3 protein. A D gene is named only where the DNA matches it firmly.

TRBJ1-3 TRBD1 TRBV19 CASSILPQGARGNTIYF
TRBJ2-5 . TRBV5-1 CASSLKQGETQYF
TRBJ2-2 . TRBV4-1 CASSQDRGYTGELFF
TRBJ1-2 TRBD1 TRBV28 CASSSIDREEDGYTF
TRBJ2-1 . TRBV3-1/TRBV3-2 CASTWGAASYNEQFF
TRBJ2-5 . TRBV29-1 CSALSGGETQYF
TRBJ2-7 TRBD1 TRBV4-1 CASSQSGQGASYEQYF
TRBJ1-1 . TRBV6-5 CASSYSTLRRNTEAFF
TRBJ1-2 TRBD1 TRBV29-1 CSAGTGDGYTF
TRBJ2-5 TRBD1 TRBV12-5 CASGGTEYQETQYF
TRBJ1-1 . TRBV9 CASSPGLGGMNTEAFF
TRBJ1-1 . TRBV2 CASSKMLNTEAFF
TRBJ2-1 TRBD2 TRBV4-3 CASSQVSSGGNEQFF
TRBJ2-4 TRBD1 TRBV5-1 CASSSKTRDRENIQYF
TRBJ2-3 TRBD1 TRBV5-1 CASSYRDRGTDTQYF
TRBJ2-1 . TRBV19 CASSPGPPLEQFF
TRBJ2-2 TRBD1 TRBV5-4 CASSVDRGSGELFF
TRBJ1-2 . TRBV6-1 CASSERQSYGYTF
TRBJ2-5 TRBD2 TRBV5-1 CASSAGTSGGASQETQYF
TRBJ2-2 TRBD1 TRBV5-1 CASSETGINTGELFF
TRBJ2-1 . TRBV15 CATSRGVGRDNEQFF
TRBJ1-1 . TRBV7-2 CASSLAHSNRAFF
TRBJ1-4 . TRBV7-9 CASSLGRAFGEKLFF
TRBJ2-7 TRBD1 TRBV24-1 CATSDQGQGGSYEQYF
TRBJ1-1 . TRBV5-1 CASSSSWVGTEAFF
TRBJ2-7 . TRBV2 CASSPTRGNEQYF
TRBJ1-1 . TRBV28 CASSLPNTEAFF
TRBJ2-7 . TRBV24-1 CATSDPGTAGYEQYF
TRBJ2-2 TRBD2 TRBV7-6 CASSLAGANTGELFF
TRBJ2-1 TRBD2 TRBV29-1 CSVGAGGQGNEQFF
TRBJ2-7 . TRBV28 CASTLGGIHSYEQYF
TRBJ1-3 . TRBV11-2 CASSLDLGPGNTIYF
TRBJ2-5 TRBD2 TRBV27 CASSSGLAGGQETQYF
TRBJ1-1 . TRBV30 CAWSVLINTEAFF
TRBJ2-7 . TRBV28 CASSYGQNYEQYF
TRBJ2-7 TRBD1 TRBV10-3 CAISESGGQGYEQYF
TRBJ1-5 TRBD1 TRBV6-2/TRBV6-3 CASSYSWGTGFGQPQHF
TRBJ2-3 . TRBV9 CASSARGTTGTDTQYF
TRBJ2-1 TRBD1 TRBV6-4 CASSDGAGGFYNEQFF
TRBJ1-2 . TRBV7-2 CASSEETQTDYGYTF
TRBJ1-1 TRBD1 TRBV27 CASKQGHPNTEAFF
TRBJ2-5 . TRBV19 CASSIRGQEETQYF
TRBJ1-3 . TRBV18 CASSPGDGGNTIYF
TRBJ2-1 . TRBV24-1 CATSDFRTINEQFF
TRBJ1-3 . TRBV6-5 CASSPTRSGNTIYF
TRBJ1-6 . TRBV27 CASSRQWDSPLHF
TRBJ2-1 TRBD1 TRBV6-5 CASNAGTGDNEQFF
TRBJ1-5 . TRBV19 CASSWQATYNQPQHF
TRBJ2-2 TRBD1 TRBV29-1 CSVERDRGTGELFF
TRBJ2-7 TRBD2 TRBV30 CAWSRASGAYEQYF